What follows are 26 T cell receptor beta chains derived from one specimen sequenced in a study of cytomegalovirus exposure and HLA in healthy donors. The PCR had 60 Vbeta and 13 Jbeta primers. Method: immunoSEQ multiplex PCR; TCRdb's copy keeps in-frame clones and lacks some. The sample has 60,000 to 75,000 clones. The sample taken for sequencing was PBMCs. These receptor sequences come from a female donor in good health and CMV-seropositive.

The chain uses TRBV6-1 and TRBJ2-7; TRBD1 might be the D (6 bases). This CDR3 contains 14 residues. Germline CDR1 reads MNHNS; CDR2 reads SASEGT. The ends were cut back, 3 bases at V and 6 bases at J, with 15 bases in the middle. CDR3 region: CASSDQGPLREQYF. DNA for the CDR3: TGTGCCAGCAGTGATCAGGGGCCTCTACGCGAGCAGTACTTC.

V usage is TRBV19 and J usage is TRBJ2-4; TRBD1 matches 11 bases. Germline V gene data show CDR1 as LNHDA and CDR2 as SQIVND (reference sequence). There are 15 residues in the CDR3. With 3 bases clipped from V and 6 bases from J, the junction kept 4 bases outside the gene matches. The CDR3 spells CASSITGTGGNIQYF. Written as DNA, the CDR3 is TGTGCCAGTAGTATTACCGGGACAGGGGGAAACATTCAGTACTTC.

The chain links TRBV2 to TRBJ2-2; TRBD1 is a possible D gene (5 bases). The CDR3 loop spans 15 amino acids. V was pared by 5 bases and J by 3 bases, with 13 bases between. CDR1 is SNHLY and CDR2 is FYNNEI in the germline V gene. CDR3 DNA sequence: TGTGCCAGCAGTCCATCCCCAGGGCACACCGGGGAGCTGTTTTTT. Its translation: CASSPSPGHTGELFF.

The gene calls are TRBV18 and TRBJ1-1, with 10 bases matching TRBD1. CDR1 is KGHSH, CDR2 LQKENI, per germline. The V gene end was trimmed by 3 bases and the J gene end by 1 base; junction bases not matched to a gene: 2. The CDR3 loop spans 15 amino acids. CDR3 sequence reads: CASSPGTGANTEAFF. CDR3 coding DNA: TGTGCCAGCTCACCCGGGACAGGGGCGAACACTGAAGCTTTCTTT.

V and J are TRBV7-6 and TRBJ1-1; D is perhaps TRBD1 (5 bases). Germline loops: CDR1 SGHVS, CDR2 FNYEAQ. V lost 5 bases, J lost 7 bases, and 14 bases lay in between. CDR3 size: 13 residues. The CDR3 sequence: CASSHRVGGEAFF. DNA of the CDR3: TGTGCCAGCAGCCATAGAGTCGGGGGTGAAGCTTTCTTT.

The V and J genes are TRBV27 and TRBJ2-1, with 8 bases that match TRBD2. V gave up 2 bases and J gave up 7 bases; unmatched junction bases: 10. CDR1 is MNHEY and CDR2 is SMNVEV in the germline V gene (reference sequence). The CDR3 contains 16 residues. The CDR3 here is CASSLQAGVTVNEQFF. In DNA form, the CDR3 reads TGTGCCAGCAGTTTACAAGCGGGAGTCACTGTAAATGAGCAGTTCTTC.

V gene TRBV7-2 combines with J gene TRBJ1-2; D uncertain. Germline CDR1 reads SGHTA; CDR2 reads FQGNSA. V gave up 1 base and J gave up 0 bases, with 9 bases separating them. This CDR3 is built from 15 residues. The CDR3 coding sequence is TGTGCCAGCAGCTTAGGCACCGGAGCTAACTATGGCTACACCTTC. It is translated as CASSLGTGANYGYTF.

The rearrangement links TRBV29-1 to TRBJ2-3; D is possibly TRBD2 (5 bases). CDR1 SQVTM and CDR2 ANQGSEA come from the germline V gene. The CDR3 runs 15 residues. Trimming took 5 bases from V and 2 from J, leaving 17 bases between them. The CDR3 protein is CSVSGGSMPTDTQYF. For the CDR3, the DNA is TGCAGCGTTTCCGGCGGGTCCATGCCCACAGATACGCAGTATTTT.

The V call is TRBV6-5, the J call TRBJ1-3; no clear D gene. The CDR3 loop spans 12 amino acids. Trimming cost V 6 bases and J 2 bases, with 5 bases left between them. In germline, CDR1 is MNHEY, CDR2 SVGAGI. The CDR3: CASRAAGNTIYF. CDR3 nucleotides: TGTGCCAGCAGGGCTGCTGGAAACACCATATATTTT.

DNA for the CDR3: TGTGCCAGCTCACCCCAGGGGGACAATCAGCCCCAGCATTTT. Its protein is CASSPQGDNQPQHF. This chain links TRBV18 with TRBJ1-5; TRBD1 matches 7 bases. The germline V gene encodes CDR1 KGHSH and CDR2 LQKENI. The CDR3 spans 14 residues. V lost 3 bases to trimming and J lost 3 bases; unmatched junction nucleotides: 2.

The CDR3 sequence: CASSESHPTYEQYF. CDR3 DNA: TGCGCCAGCAGTGAGTCCCATCCTACCTACGAGCAGTACTTC. V usage is TRBV10-1 and J usage is TRBJ2-7; D uncertain. CDR1 and CDR2 (germline): WNHNN, SYGVQD (reference sequence). The CDR3 is 14 amino acids. The germline V and J ends were trimmed by 0 bases and 2 bases, with 8 bases remaining between them.

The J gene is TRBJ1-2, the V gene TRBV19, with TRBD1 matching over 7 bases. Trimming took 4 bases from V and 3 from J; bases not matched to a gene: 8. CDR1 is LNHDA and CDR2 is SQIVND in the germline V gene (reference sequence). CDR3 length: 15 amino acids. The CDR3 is CASSKRTGADYGYTF. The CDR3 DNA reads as TGTGCCAGTAGTAAGCGAACAGGGGCGGACTATGGCTACACCTTC.

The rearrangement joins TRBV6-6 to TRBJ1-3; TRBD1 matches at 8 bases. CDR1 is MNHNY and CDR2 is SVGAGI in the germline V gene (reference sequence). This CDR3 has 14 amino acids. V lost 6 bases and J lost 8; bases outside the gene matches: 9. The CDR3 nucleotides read TGTGCCAGCAGGTACGGGACAGGCGGTGACACCATATATTTT. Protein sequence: CASRYGTGGDTIYF.

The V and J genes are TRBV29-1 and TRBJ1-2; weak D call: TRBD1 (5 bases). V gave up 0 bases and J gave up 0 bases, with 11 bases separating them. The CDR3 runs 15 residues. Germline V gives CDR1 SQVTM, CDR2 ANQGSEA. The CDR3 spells CSVEDWQGTNYGYTF. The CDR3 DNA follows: TGCAGCGTTGAAGACTGGCAGGGAACTAACTATGGCTACACCTTC.

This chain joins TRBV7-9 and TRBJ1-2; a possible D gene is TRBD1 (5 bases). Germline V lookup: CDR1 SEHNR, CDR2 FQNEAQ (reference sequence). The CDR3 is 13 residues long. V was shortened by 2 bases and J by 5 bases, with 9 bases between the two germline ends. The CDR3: CASSLSRAYGYTF. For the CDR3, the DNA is TGTGCCAGCAGCTTAAGCAGGGCGTATGGCTACACCTTC. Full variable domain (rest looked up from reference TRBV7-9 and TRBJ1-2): DTGVSQNPRHKITKRGQNVTFRCDPISEHNRLYWYRQTLGQGPEFLTYFQNEAQLEKSRLLSDRFSAERPKGSFSTLEIQRTEQGDSAMYLCASSLSRAYGYTFGSGTRLTVV.

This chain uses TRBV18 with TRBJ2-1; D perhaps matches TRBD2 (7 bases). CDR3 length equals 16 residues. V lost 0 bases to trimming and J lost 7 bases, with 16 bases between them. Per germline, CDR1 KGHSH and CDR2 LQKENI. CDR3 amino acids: CASSPPKGGGPNEQFF. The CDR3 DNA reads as TGTGCCAGCTCACCACCGAAGGGGGGGGGCCCGAATGAGCAGTTCTTC.

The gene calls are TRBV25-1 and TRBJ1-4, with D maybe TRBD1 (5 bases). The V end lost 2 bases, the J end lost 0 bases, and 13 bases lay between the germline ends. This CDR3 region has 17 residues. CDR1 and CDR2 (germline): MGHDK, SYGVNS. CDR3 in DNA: TGTGCCAGCAGTGAAAATCGGGGGGGGTCAACTAATGAAAAACTGTTTTTT. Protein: CASSENRGGSTNEKLFF.

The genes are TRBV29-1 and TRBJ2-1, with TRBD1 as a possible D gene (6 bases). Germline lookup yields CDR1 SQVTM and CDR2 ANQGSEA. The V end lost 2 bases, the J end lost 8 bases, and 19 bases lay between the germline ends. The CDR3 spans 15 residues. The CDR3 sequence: CSVETPYRERDEQFF. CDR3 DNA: TGCAGCGTTGAAACCCCTTACAGGGAGAGGGATGAGCAGTTCTTC.

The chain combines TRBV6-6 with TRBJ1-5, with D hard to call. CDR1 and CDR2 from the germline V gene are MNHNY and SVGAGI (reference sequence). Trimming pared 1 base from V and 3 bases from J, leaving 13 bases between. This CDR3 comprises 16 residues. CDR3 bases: TGTGCCAGCAGTTACTGGAGAGGGAAGTTCAATCAGCCCCAGCATTTT. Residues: CASSYWRGKFNQPQHF.

This chain's CDR3 is CASSLGTGAYEQYF. As DNA, the CDR3 is TGCGCCAGCAGCCTTGGGACAGGGGCCTACGAGCAGTACTTC. The chain uses TRBV4-1 and TRBJ2-7; TRBD1 matches at 10 bases. The length of the CDR3 is 14 residues. The J segment lost 2 bases and the V segment lost 4 bases, leaving 2 bases of the junction unmatched. Per germline, CDR1 MGHRA and CDR2 YSYEKL.

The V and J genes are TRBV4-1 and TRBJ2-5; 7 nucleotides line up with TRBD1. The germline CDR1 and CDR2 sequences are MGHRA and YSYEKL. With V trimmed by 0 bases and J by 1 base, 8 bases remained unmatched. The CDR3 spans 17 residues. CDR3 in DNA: TGCGCCAGCAGCCAAGATCCCTGGGACAGACCCCAAGAGACCCAGTACTTC. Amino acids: CASSQDPWDRPQETQYF.

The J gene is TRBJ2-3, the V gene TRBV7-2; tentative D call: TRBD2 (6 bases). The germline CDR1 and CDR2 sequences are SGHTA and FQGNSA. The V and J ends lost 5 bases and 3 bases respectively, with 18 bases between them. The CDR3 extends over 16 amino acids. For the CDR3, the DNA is TGTGCCAGCAGCCGGCGGTCCAGCGGGTGGACAGATACGCAGTATTTT. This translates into CASSRRSSGWTDTQYF.

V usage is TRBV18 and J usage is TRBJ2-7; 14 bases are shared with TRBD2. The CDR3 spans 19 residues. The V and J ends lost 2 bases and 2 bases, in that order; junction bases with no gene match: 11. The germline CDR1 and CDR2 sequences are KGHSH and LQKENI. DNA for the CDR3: TGTGCCAGCTCACCATTTCCAGGGACTAGCGGGAGTCCCGCCTACGAGCAGTACTTC. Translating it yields CASSPFPGTSGSPAYEQYF.

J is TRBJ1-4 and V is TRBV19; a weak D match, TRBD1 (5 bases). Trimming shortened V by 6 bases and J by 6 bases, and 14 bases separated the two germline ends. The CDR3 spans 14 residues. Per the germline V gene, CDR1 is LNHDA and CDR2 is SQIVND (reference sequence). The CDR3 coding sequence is TGTGCCAGTAGCCCCTGGGGAGGGGATGAAAAACTGTTTTTT. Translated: CASSPWGGDEKLFF.

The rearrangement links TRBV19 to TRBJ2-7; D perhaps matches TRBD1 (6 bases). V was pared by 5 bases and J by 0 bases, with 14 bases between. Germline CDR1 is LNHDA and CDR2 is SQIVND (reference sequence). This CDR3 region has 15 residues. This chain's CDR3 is CASSASDRSSYEQYF. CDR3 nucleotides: TGTGCCAGTAGTGCCTCAGACAGGTCCTCCTACGAGCAGTACTTC.

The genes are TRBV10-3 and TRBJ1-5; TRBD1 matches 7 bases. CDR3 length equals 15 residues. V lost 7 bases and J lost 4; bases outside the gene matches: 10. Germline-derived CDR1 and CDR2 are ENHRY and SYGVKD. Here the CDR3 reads CAIKAGPQGNQPQHF. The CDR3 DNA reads TGTGCCATCAAAGCCGGACCACAGGGGAATCAGCCCCAGCATTTT.